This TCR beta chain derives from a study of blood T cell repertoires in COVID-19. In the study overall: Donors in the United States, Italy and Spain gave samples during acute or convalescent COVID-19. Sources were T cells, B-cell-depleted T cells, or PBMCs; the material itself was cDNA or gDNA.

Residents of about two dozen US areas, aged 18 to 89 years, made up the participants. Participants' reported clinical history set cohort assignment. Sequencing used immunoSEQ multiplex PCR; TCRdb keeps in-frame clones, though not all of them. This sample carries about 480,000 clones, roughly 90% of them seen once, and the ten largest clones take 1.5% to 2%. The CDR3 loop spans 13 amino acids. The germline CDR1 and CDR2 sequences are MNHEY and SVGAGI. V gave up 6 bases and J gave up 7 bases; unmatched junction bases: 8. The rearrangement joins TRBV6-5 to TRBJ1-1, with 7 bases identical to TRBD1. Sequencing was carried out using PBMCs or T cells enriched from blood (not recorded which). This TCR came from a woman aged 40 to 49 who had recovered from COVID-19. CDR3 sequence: CASRETGIGEAFF. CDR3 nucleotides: TGTGCCAGCAGAGAGACAGGGATAGGTGAAGCTTTCTTT.